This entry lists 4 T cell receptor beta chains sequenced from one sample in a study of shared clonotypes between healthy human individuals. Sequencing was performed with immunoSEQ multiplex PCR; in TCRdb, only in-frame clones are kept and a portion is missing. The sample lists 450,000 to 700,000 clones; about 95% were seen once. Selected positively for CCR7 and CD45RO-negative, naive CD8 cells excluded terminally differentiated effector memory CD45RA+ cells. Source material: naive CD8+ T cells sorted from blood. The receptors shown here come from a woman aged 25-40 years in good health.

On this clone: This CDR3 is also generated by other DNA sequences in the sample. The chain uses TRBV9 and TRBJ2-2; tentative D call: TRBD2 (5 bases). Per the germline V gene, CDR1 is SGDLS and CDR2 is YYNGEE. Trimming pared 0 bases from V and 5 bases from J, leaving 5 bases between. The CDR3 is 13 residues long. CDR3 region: CASSVGGTGELFF. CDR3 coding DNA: TGTGCCAGCAGCGTAGGCGGGACCGGGGAGCTGTTTTTT.

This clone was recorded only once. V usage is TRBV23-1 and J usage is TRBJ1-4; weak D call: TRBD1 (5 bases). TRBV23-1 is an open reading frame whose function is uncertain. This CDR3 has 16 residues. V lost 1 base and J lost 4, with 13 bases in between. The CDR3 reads CASSQLLGVHNEKLFF. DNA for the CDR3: TGCGCCAGCAGTCAATTGTTGGGGGTCCATAATGAAAAACTGTTTTTT.

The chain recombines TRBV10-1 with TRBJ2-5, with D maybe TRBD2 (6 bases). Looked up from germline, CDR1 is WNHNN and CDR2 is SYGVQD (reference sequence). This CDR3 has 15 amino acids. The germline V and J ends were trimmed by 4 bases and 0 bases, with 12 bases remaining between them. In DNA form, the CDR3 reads TGCGCCAGCAGTGGCAGCGGCGGGGACCAAGAGACCCAGTACTTC. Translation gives CASSGSGGDQETQYF.

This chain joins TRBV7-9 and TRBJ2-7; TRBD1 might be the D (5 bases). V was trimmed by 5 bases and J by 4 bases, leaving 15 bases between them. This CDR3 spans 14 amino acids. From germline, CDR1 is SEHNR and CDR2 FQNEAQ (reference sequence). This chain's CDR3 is CASSIPQGSYEQYF. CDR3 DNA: TGTGCCAGCAGCATTCCCCAGGGTAGTTACGAGCAGTACTTC.